The clone carrying this T cell receptor (beta chain) was detected a few times. The data are from a study of early T cells in non-severe SARS-CoV-2 infection. Attachment of unique molecular identifiers to individual cDNA molecules was performed. TCRdb used MiXCR to reprocess the 5' RACE reads, holding one entry per CDR3 protein. Among 75,000 to 100,000 distinct CDR3 sequences, 16% were seen once, and the ten largest hold over 1%. With 2 bases clipped from V and 4 bases from J, the junction kept 4 bases outside the gene matches. The CDR3 has 15 residues. The germline CDR1 and CDR2 sequences are SGDLS and YYNGEE.

The chain combines TRBV9 with TRBJ2-5; TRBD2 agrees at 11 bases. The sequenced sample was whole blood. This receptor was identified in an adult who was a healthcare worker with PCR-confirmed SARS-CoV-2 infection or an uninfected control (not recorded which). CDR3 protein: CASSVDSGRGETQYF. In DNA form, the CDR3 reads TGTGCCAGCAGCGTCGATAGCGGGAGGGGAGAGACCCAGTACTTC. Full variable domain (missing parts from reference TRBV9 and TRBJ2-5): DSGVTQTPKHLITATGQRVTLRCSPRSGDLSVYWYQQSLDQGLQFLIQYYNGEERAKGNILERFSAQQFPDLHSELNLSSLELGDSALYFCASSVDSGRGETQYFGPGTRLLVL.